Listed below are T cell receptor beta chains from one sample, sequenced in a study of blood T cell repertoires in COVID-19. Some clones are missing from TCRdb's copy, which holds only in-frame ones; the method was immunoSEQ multiplex PCR. The data show around 400,000 clones, around 87% seen once. Sequenced material: peripheral blood. The origin of the receptors is a woman in her twenties or thirties with COVID-19, enrolled during active disease. Both conserved end residues are part of each CDR3. A D gene is named only where the DNA matches it firmly. A row's size may be missing; if present it is once, few, many or a size class.

cdr3_aa	cdr3_nt	clone_size	v_call	d_call	j_call
CASSLASRYNEQFF	TGTGCCAGCAGCTTAGCTAGCAGATACAATGAGCAGTTCTTC	.	TRBV5-8	.	TRBJ2-1
CATSDPGAANEKLFF	TGTGCCACCAGTGACCCAGGGGCGGCTAATGAAAAACTGTTTTTT	.	TRBV24-1	.	TRBJ1-4
CASSPRSGNTEAFF	TGCGCCAGCAGCCCCCGGTCGGGGAACACTGAAGCTTTCTTT	.	TRBV10-1	.	TRBJ1-1
CASSPQGRGQETQYF	TGTGCCAGCAGCCCTCAGGGGCGGGGGCAAGAGACCCAGTACTTC	.	TRBV16	.	TRBJ2-5
CASSTLAGAPNEQFF	TGTGCCAGTAGTACTCTAGCGGGAGCCCCAAATGAGCAGTTCTTC	once	TRBV19	TRBD2	TRBJ2-1
CASSPSGGWAEQYF	TGTGCCAGCTCACCGTCGGGAGGGTGGGCCGAGCAGTACTTC	.	TRBV18	TRBD2	TRBJ2-7
CATSDWGGRTDTQYF	TGTGCCACCAGTGATTGGGGGGGTCGGACAGATACGCAGTATTTT	.	TRBV24-1	TRBD2	TRBJ2-3
CSVEDASGRNEQFF	TGCAGCGTTGAAGATGCTAGCGGGAGAAATGAGCAGTTCTTC	.	TRBV29-1	TRBD2	TRBJ2-1
CASSFRGRADEQFF	TGTGCCAGCAGTTTTCGCGGGAGGGCCGATGAGCAGTTCTTC	.	TRBV27	TRBD2	TRBJ2-1
CASSLSGLGYTF	TGCGCCAGCAGCTTGAGTGGGCTTGGCTACACCTTC	.	TRBV5-1	.	TRBJ1-2
CASSLTGDNEQFF	TGTGCCAGCAGCTTAACCGGGGACAATGAGCAGTTCTTC	.	TRBV7-3	.	TRBJ2-1
CASSEANSNSYGYTF	TGTGCCAGCAGTGAAGCTAACAGTAACTCCTATGGCTACACCTTC	.	TRBV6-1	.	TRBJ1-2
CASSSPRLAGNIQYF	TGTGCCAGCAGCTCGCCAAGACTAGCGGGAAACATTCAGTACTTC	once	TRBV11-2	TRBD2	TRBJ2-4
CAWSVGGSQDEQFF	TGTGCCTGGAGTGTAGGGGGATCCCAGGATGAGCAGTTCTTC	.	TRBV30	.	TRBJ2-1
CASSPRDRVYEQYF	TGTGCCAGCTCACCAAGGGACAGGGTCTACGAGCAGTACTTC	.	TRBV18	TRBD1	TRBJ2-7
CSVDRGGEAFF	TGCAGCGTTGACCGCGGCGGTGAAGCTTTCTTT	.	TRBV29-1	.	TRBJ1-1
CASSVAATSYNEQFF	TGTGCCAGCAGCGTAGCAGCGACCTCCTACAATGAGCAGTTCTTC	once	TRBV9	.	TRBJ2-1
CASSIELLAKEQYF	TGCGCCAGCAGCATCGAATTACTAGCGAAAGAGCAGTACTTC	few	TRBV4-3	TRBD2	TRBJ2-7
CASRGDGWNTEAFF	TGTGCCAGCAGAGGGGATGGGTGGAACACTGAAGCTTTCTTT	.	TRBV2	.	TRBJ1-1
CASSLEKRASYEQYF	TGTGCCAGCAGCTTAGAGAAGCGGGCCTCCTACGAGCAGTACTTC	.	TRBV11-2	.	TRBJ2-7
CASSQDLNSPRDTQYF	TGCGCCAGCAGCCAAGATCTCAACAGCCCTCGAGATACGCAGTATTTT	.	TRBV4-1	.	TRBJ2-3
CATSREGTGGREKLFF	TGTGCCACCAGCAGAGAGGGGACAGGGGGCCGGGAAAAACTGTTTTTT	once	TRBV15	TRBD1	TRBJ1-4
CASSLSLGSEQFF	TGTGCCAGCAGTTTATCCCTGGGCAGTGAGCAGTTCTTC	.	TRBV27	.	TRBJ2-1
CASSKGVNYGYTF	TGTGCCAGTAGTAAAGGGGTAAACTATGGCTACACCTTC	.	TRBV19	.	TRBJ1-2
CASSLDSGYGQTQYF	TGTGCCAGCAGCTTAGATAGCGGGTATGGGCAGACCCAGTACTTC	.	TRBV11-2	TRBD2	TRBJ2-5